Listed below are T cell receptor beta chains from one sample, sequenced in a study of CD8+ T cells in alopecia areata. Measured with immunoSEQ multiplex PCR; TCRdb has only the in-frame clones, and not every one. The sample consists of about 170,000 clones, roughly 60% of them appearing once. The sequencing used CD4+ T cells sorted from blood, collected at roughly week 55, from a patient treated with tofacitinib. The receptors originated from a human donor with alopecia areata. Each CDR3 is given with its conserved first and last residue. A D gene is named only where the DNA matches it firmly. Some rows mark clone size as missing; the rest say once, few, many or name a class of expanded clone.

clone size	D gene	V gene	CDR3 protein
few	NA	TRBV30	CAWSIQGTSTDTQYF
once	NA	TRBV30	CAWGLSPIYEQYF
NA	NA	TRBV7-2	CASSLRAPASTDTQYF
few	TRBD1	TRBV7-9	CASSFTGGLHQPQHF
NA	NA	TRBV30	CAWSGTGNTEAFF
NA	NA	TRBV4-2	CASSQPGLKNTGELFF
NA	NA	TRBV30	CAWRARLFGELFF
NA	TRBD1	TRBV5-1	CASSPGPGQGTLAKNIQYF
few	TRBD1	TRBV2	CASSTGGRQFF
many	NA	TRBV6-1	CASSAGPYNSPLHF
NA	NA	TRBV18	CASSPPTKNSPLHF
NA	NA	TRBV5-1	CASSLSGRRNTGELFF
NA	TRBD2	TRBV29-1	CSVGLAGHTDTQYF
once	NA	TRBV7-9	CASSLGIGAKNIQYF
NA	NA	TRBV4-1	CASSQDRPGSGYGYTF
NA	NA	TRBV4-1	CASSQDLGGGRSGEQYF
NA	TRBD1	TRBV29-1	CSVEGQVTDTQYF
few	NA	TRBV5-6	CASSSKPRLDNEQFF
NA	TRBD2	TRBV13	CASSKSGGATDTQYF
NA	NA	TRBV27	CASSPMAGAGNQPQHF
NA	NA	TRBV29-1	CSVVDLYEQYF
NA	NA	TRBV5-1	CASSLALGVAEAFF
NA	NA	TRBV5-1	CASSWGGGDDTQYF
few	NA	TRBV27	CASSTGDFHTQYF
few	TRBD1	TRBV11-2	CASSPDRGLPTDTQYF
few	NA	TRBV28	CASSLRWPETQYF
NA	TRBD1	TRBV5-1	CASSGRVAGGDETQYF
NA	TRBD1	TRBV19	CASSISLMDRVYNEQFF
many	NA	TRBV29-1	CSVGAGNNQPQHF
few	NA	TRBV30	CAWSVGEGNTIYF
NA	NA	TRBV28	CASKLEGEARYTF
NA	NA	TRBV29-1	CSVETGPDGSYEQYF
few	NA	TRBV12-5	CASEAGHGYTF
NA	TRBD1	TRBV9	CASSPGRQGAMDTQYF
NA	TRBD1	TRBV27	CASSPRTGRMAPLHF
NA	NA	TRBV30	CAWKGAGNQPQHF
NA	NA	TRBV11-1	CASSLAGEVYGYTF
few	NA	TRBV21-1	CASSNGTPPRYEQYF
few	TRBD2	TRBV25-1	CASSELRLAGETQYF
NA	NA	TRBV4-2	CASSQDLGGKYEQYF
once	NA	TRBV30	CAWSLPTGAQETQYF
NA	TRBD1	TRBV9	CASSRDRIPGGYGYTF
NA	NA	TRBV6-5	CASSPGYLPYEQYF
NA	NA	TRBV10-3	CAISESAVLREQYF
NA	NA	TRBV15	CATSPRGNTIYF
NA	NA	TRBV6-6	CASSQNWGVKQYF
NA	NA	TRBV15	CATSREGNYGYTF
once	TRBD1	TRBV5-1	CASRATGTGTETQYF
NA	NA	TRBV25-1	CASNRALGEQYF
NA	NA	TRBV27	CASSLRGWGDGYTF
NA	TRBD2	TRBV10-1	CASRGTSGNYEQYF
NA	TRBD2	TRBV4-2	CASSETSGREKTQYF
NA	TRBD1	TRBV5-1	CASSSTGDYGYTF
NA	NA	TRBV12-5	CASSSGYGYTF
few	NA	TRBV5-1	CASSDSGANVLTF